The rows below give T cell receptor beta chains drawn from one sample of a study of cytomegalovirus exposure and HLA in healthy donors. Measured with immunoSEQ multiplex PCR; TCRdb has only the in-frame clones, and not every one. The sample contains approximately 150,000 clones, roughly 73% of which appear only once. Input material: PBMCs. Receptor source: a man in his forties in good health and CMV-seronegative. Both conserved end residues are part of each CDR3. Fields, in order: CDR3 protein, CDR3 DNA, D gene, V gene, clone size, J gene. The D gene is left open where the match is weak. Clone size is given for some rows only: seen once, a few or many times, or a class if the clone is expanded.

CDR3aa: CASSFYRVQETQYF
CDR3nt: TGCGCCAGCAGCTTTTACAGGGTCCAAGAGACCCAGTACTTC
d_gene: -
v_gene: TRBV10-2
abundance: -
j_gene: TRBJ2-5

CDR3aa: CASSFEGVPSTDTQYF
CDR3nt: TGCGCCAGCAGCTTCGAGGGGGTACCTAGCACAGATACGCAGTATTTT
d_gene: -
v_gene: TRBV5-1
abundance: -
j_gene: TRBJ2-3

CDR3aa: CASSKPLAGDLYNEQFF
CDR3nt: TGTGCCAGCAGCAAACCTTTAGCGGGGGACCTTTACAATGAGCAGTTCTTC
d_gene: TRBD2
v_gene: TRBV9
abundance: -
j_gene: TRBJ2-1

CDR3aa: CASSSRLAGGYNEQFF
CDR3nt: TGTGCCAGCAGCTCCAGACTAGCGGGCGGCTACAATGAGCAGTTCTTC
d_gene: TRBD2
v_gene: TRBV5-4
abundance: -
j_gene: TRBJ2-1

CDR3aa: CASSAGTNNEQYF
CDR3nt: TGTGCCAGCAGCGCCGGGACAAATAACGAGCAGTACTTC
d_gene: -
v_gene: TRBV5-6
abundance: -
j_gene: TRBJ2-7

CDR3aa: CASTLRGGLAGGYEQYF
CDR3nt: TGTGCCAGCACGCTGCGGGGGGGACTAGCGGGGGGGTACGAGCAGTACTTC
d_gene: TRBD2
v_gene: TRBV27
abundance: -
j_gene: TRBJ2-7

CDR3aa: CASRFSTNTGELFF
CDR3nt: TGTGCCAGCAGATTTTCCACAAACACCGGGGAGCTGTTTTTT
d_gene: -
v_gene: TRBV7-9
abundance: -
j_gene: TRBJ2-2

CDR3aa: CASSTTGRTEAFF
CDR3nt: TGCGCCAGCAGCACCACAGGGCGTACTGAAGCTTTCTTT
d_gene: -
v_gene: TRBV5-1
abundance: -
j_gene: TRBJ1-1

CDR3aa: CASSGLGQGRNEQFF
CDR3nt: TGTGCCAGCAGTGGGTTAGGACAGGGGCGCAATGAGCAGTTCTTC
d_gene: TRBD1
v_gene: TRBV6-1
abundance: -
j_gene: TRBJ2-1

CDR3aa: CASSPGTSGRSSYEQYF
CDR3nt: TGTGCCAGCAGCCCCGGGACTAGCGGGAGGAGCTCCTACGAGCAGTACTTC
d_gene: TRBD2
v_gene: TRBV28
abundance: -
j_gene: TRBJ2-7

CDR3aa: CSASGTGRFTEAFF
CDR3nt: TGCAGCGCCAGCGGGACAGGGCGTTTCACTGAAGCTTTCTTT
d_gene: TRBD1
v_gene: TRBV29-1
abundance: once
j_gene: TRBJ1-1

CDR3aa: CASSPLGSSYNSPLHF
CDR3nt: TGTGCCAGCAGCCCCTTGGGCTCCTCTTATAATTCACCCCTCCACTTT
d_gene: -
v_gene: TRBV9
abundance: -
j_gene: TRBJ1-6

CDR3aa: CASSYTGEGYEQYF
CDR3nt: TGTGCCAGCAGCTACACAGGGGAAGGCTACGAGCAGTACTTC
d_gene: TRBD1
v_gene: TRBV7-6
abundance: -
j_gene: TRBJ2-7

CDR3aa: CASSIRTGGYEQYF
CDR3nt: TGTGCCAGCAGTATACGGACAGGGGGGTACGAGCAGTACTTC
d_gene: TRBD1
v_gene: TRBV27
abundance: -
j_gene: TRBJ2-7

CDR3aa: CASSLAPTGGGYEQYF
CDR3nt: TGTGCCAGCAGCTTAGCCCCGACAGGGGGCGGGTATGAGCAGTACTTC
d_gene: TRBD1
v_gene: TRBV7-2
abundance: -
j_gene: TRBJ2-7

CDR3aa: CASSPAWRGDYGYTF
CDR3nt: TGCGCCAGCAGCCCGGCTTGGAGGGGAGACTATGGCTACACCTTC
d_gene: -
v_gene: TRBV5-1
abundance: -
j_gene: TRBJ1-2

CDR3aa: CASSTGGYGYTF
CDR3nt: TGTGCCAGCAGCACCGGGGGCTATGGCTACACCTTC
d_gene: -
v_gene: TRBV7-2
abundance: -
j_gene: TRBJ1-2

CDR3aa: CATQVNQPQHF
CDR3nt: TGTGCCACCCAGGTCAATCAGCCCCAGCATTTT
d_gene: -
v_gene: TRBV28
abundance: -
j_gene: TRBJ1-5

CDR3aa: CASSRDRGLNGYTF
CDR3nt: TGTGCCAGCTCACGGGACAGGGGGCTTAATGGCTACACCTTC
d_gene: TRBD1
v_gene: TRBV18
abundance: -
j_gene: TRBJ1-2

CDR3aa: CSVEDYGATNEKLFF
CDR3nt: TGCAGCGTTGAAGATTACGGTGCAACTAATGAAAAACTGTTTTTT
d_gene: -
v_gene: TRBV29-1
abundance: -
j_gene: TRBJ1-4

CDR3aa: CASSGFGQGGNQPQHF
CDR3nt: TGTGCCAGCAGTGGATTCGGACAGGGTGGGAATCAGCCCCAGCATTTT
d_gene: TRBD1
v_gene: TRBV2
abundance: few
j_gene: TRBJ1-5

CDR3aa: CASSLWPAGNEQFF
CDR3nt: TGTGCCAGCAGTTTATGGCCAGCGGGGAATGAGCAGTTCTTC
d_gene: TRBD2
v_gene: TRBV27
abundance: few
j_gene: TRBJ2-1

CDR3aa: CASSQDRGGADTQYF
CDR3nt: TGCGCCAGCAGCCAAGATCGCGGGGGGGCAGATACGCAGTATTTT
d_gene: TRBD2
v_gene: TRBV4-3
abundance: -
j_gene: TRBJ2-3

CDR3aa: CASSWGTVNYGYTF
CDR3nt: TGTGCCAGCAGCTGGGGGACAGTCAACTATGGCTACACCTTC
d_gene: TRBD1
v_gene: TRBV5-4
abundance: few
j_gene: TRBJ1-2

CDR3aa: CSVGQGHRTDTQYF
CDR3nt: TGCAGCGTAGGACAGGGCCATCGGACAGATACGCAGTATTTT
d_gene: TRBD1
v_gene: TRBV29-1
abundance: -
j_gene: TRBJ2-3

CDR3aa: CASSQSRSTGELFF
CDR3nt: TGTGCCAGCAGCCAATCTCGGAGCACCGGGGAGCTGTTTTTT
d_gene: -
v_gene: TRBV14
abundance: -
j_gene: TRBJ2-2

CDR3aa: CASSGTGGQYEQYF
CDR3nt: TGTGCCAGCAGTGGGACAGGGGGTCAGTACGAGCAGTACTTC
d_gene: TRBD1
v_gene: TRBV6-5
abundance: -
j_gene: TRBJ2-7

CDR3aa: CASSAKGRGDTGELFF
CDR3nt: TGTGCCAGCAGCGCAAAGGGGCGGGGGGACACCGGGGAGCTGTTTTTT
d_gene: TRBD2
v_gene: TRBV2
abundance: few
j_gene: TRBJ2-2

CDR3aa: CASSAFHRGETQYF
CDR3nt: TGTGCCAGCAGCGCATTCCACAGGGGGGAGACCCAGTACTTC
d_gene: TRBD1
v_gene: TRBV9
abundance: once
j_gene: TRBJ2-5

CDR3aa: CAISEQNSPLHF
CDR3nt: TGTGCCATCAGTGAGCAGAATTCACCCCTCCACTTT
d_gene: -
v_gene: TRBV10-3
abundance: -
j_gene: TRBJ1-6

CDR3aa: CASNLAGVHNEQFF
CDR3nt: TGTGCCAGCAACCTAGCGGGGGTTCACAATGAGCAGTTCTTC
d_gene: TRBD2
v_gene: TRBV4-2
abundance: -
j_gene: TRBJ2-1

CDR3aa: CASSWDRGETQYF
CDR3nt: TGTGCCAGCAGCTGGGACAGGGGAGAGACCCAGTACTTC
d_gene: TRBD1
v_gene: TRBV7-3
abundance: -
j_gene: TRBJ2-5

CDR3aa: CATLPGQGNGEKLFF
CDR3nt: TGTGCCACCCTTCCGGGACAGGGGAATGGTGAAAAACTGTTTTTT
d_gene: TRBD1
v_gene: TRBV15
abundance: -
j_gene: TRBJ1-4

CDR3aa: CASSSRDRVADTQYF
CDR3nt: TGTGCCAGCAGTAGTCGGGACAGGGTCGCAGATACGCAGTATTTT
d_gene: TRBD1
v_gene: TRBV2
abundance: -
j_gene: TRBJ2-3

CDR3aa: CASSLGLAGGLLETQYF
CDR3nt: TGCGCCAGCAGCTTGGGGCTAGCGGGGGGGCTTTTGGAGACCCAGTACTTC
d_gene: TRBD2
v_gene: TRBV5-1
abundance: -
j_gene: TRBJ2-5

CDR3aa: CASSLGGSADTQYF
CDR3nt: TGTGCCAGCAGCTTAGGCGGCAGCGCAGATACGCAGTATTTT
d_gene: -
v_gene: TRBV7-9
abundance: -
j_gene: TRBJ2-3